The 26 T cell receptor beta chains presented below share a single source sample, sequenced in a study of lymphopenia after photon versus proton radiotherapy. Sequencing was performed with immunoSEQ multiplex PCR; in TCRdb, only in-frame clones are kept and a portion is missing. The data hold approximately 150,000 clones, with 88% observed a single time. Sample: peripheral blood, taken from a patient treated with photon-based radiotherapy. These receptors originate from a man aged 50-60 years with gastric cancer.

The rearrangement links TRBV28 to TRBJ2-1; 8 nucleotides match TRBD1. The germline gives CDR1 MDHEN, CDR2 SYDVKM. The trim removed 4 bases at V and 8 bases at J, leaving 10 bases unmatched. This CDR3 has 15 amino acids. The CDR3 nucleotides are TGTGCCAGCAGTTCAGGACAGGGAAGCTTCGATGAGCAGTTCTTC. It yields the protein CASSSGQGSFDEQFF.

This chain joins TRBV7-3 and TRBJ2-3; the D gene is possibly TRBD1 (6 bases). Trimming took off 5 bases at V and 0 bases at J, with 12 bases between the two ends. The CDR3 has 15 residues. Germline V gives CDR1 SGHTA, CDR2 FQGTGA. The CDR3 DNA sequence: TGTGCCAGCAGCAAATCAGGGGTTAGCACAGATACGCAGTATTTT. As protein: CASSKSGVSTDTQYF.

The CDR3 sequence: CASSPRDTEAFF. CDR3 in DNA: TGTGCCAGCAGCCCGAGAGACACTGAAGCTTTCTTT. V usage is TRBV7-9 and J usage is TRBJ1-1; no clear D. The V and J ends lost 5 bases and 3 bases respectively, with 7 bases between them. The CDR3 spans 12 residues. Looked up from germline, CDR1 is SEHNR and CDR2 is FQNEAQ (reference sequence). Looking up the rest from reference TRBV7-9 and TRBJ1-1 gives the full variable domain: DTGVSQNPRHKITKRGQNVTFRCDPISEHNRLYWYRQTLGQGPEFLTYFQNEAQLEKSRLLSDRFSAERPKGSFSTLEIQRTEQGDSAMYLCASSPRDTEAFFGQGTRLTVV.

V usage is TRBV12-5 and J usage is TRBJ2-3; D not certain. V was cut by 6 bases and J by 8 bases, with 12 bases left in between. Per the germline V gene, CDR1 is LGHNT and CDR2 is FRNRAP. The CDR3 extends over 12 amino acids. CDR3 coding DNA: TGTGCTAGTGGCTCCGGCTCTTCTACGCAGTATTTT. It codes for CASGSGSSTQYF. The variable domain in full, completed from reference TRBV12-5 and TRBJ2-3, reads DARVTQTPRHKVTEMGQEVTMRCQPILGHNTVFWYRQTMMQGLELLAYFRNRAPLDDSGMPKDRFSAEMPDATLATLKIQPSEPRDSAVYFCASGSGSSTQYFGPGTRLTVL.

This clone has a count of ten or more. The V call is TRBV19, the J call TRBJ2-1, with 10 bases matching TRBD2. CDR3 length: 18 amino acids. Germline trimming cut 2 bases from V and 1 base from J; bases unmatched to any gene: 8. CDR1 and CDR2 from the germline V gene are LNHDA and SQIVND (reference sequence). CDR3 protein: CASSIQSAGLASYNEQFF. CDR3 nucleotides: TGTGCCAGTAGTATACAATCCGCGGGACTAGCGTCCTACAATGAGCAGTTCTTC.

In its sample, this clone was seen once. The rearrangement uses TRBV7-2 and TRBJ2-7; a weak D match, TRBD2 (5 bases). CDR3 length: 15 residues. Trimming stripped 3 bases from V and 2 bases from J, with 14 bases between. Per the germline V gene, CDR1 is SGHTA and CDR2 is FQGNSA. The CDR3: CASSFTGMEAYEQYF. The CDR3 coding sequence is TGTGCCAGCAGCTTTACGGGGATGGAAGCCTACGAGCAGTACTTC.

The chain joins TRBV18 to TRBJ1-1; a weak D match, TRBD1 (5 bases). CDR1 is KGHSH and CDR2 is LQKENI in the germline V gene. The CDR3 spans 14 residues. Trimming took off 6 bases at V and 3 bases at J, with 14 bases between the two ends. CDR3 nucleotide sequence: TGTGCCAGCTCCCTGCAAAGGGACGACACTGAAGCTTTCTTT. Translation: CASSLQRDDTEAFF.

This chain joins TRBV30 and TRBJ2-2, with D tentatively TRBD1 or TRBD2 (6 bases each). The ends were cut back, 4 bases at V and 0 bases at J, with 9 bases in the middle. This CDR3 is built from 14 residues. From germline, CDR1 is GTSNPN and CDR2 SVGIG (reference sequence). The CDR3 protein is CAWNRGPNTGELFF. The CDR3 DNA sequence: TGTGCCTGGAACCGGGGGCCGAACACCGGGGAGCTGTTTTTT.

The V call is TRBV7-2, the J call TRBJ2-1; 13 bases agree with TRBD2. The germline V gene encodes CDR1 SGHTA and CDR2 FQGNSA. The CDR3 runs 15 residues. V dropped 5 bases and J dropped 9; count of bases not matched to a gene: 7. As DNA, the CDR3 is TGTGCCAGCAGCCAAACTAGCGGGAGGGCCATTGAGCAGTTCTTC. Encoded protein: CASSQTSGRAIEQFF.

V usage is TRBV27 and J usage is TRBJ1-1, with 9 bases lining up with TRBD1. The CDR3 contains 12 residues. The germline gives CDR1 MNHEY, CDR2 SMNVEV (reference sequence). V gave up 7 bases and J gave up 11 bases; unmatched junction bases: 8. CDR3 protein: CASTGTGMVAFF. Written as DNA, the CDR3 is TGTGCCAGCACCGGGACAGGGATGGTGGCTTTCTTT.

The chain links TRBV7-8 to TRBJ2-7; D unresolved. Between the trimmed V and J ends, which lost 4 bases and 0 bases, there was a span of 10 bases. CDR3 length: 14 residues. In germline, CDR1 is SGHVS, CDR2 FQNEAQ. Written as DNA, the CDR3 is TGTGCCAGCAGCTCCGATTGGGTCTCCTACGAGCAGTACTTC. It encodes CASSSDWVSYEQYF.

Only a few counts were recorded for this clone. The CDR3 DNA sequence: TGTGCCAGCAGCGTAAGTGGAGGACTAGCGGTCACAGATACGCAGTATTTT. Amino acids: CASSVSGGLAVTDTQYF. This chain uses TRBV9 with TRBJ2-3, with 10 nucleotides matching TRBD2. The CDR3 has 17 residues. The V and J ends lost 1 base and 2 bases, in that order; junction bases with no gene match: 7. The germline V gene has CDR1 SGDLS and CDR2 YYNGEE.

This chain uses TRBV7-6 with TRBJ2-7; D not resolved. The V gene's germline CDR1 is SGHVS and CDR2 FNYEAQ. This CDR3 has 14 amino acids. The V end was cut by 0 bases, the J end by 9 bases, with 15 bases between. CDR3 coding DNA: TGTGCCAGCAGCTTAGCGGCCGAAGGACGTGGGCAGTACTTC. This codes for CASSLAAEGRGQYF.

CDR3 bases: TGCGCCAGCAGCTTGGAAGAGACAGCCATGAACACTGAAGCTTTCTTT. Residues: CASSLEETAMNTEAFF. The chain combines TRBV5-1 with TRBJ1-1, with D perhaps TRBD1 (5 bases). Germline V gene lookup returns CDR1 SGHRS and CDR2 YFSETQ. There are 16 residues in the CDR3. V dropped 0 bases and J dropped 0 bases, with 12 bases sitting between them. The entire variable domain, with the rest obtained from reference TRBV5-1 and TRBJ1-1, is as follows: KAGVTQTPRYLIKTRGQQVTLSCSPISGHRSVSWYQQTPGQGLQFLFEYFSETQRNKGNFPGRFSGRQFSNSRSEMNVSTLELGDSALYLCASSLEETAMNTEAFFGQGTRLTVV.

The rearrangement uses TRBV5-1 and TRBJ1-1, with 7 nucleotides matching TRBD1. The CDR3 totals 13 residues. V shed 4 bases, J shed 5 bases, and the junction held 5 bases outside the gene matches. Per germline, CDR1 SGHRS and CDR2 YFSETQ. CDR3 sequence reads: CASSRQGDTEAFF. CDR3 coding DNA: TGCGCCAGCAGCCGCCAGGGGGATACTGAAGCTTTCTTT.

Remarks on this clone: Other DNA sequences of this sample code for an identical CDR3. The chain's CDR3 is CASSLQGNTEAFF. CDR3 DNA sequence: TGTGCCAGCAGCCTACAGGGGAACACTGAAGCTTTCTTT. This chain links TRBV6-5 with TRBJ1-1; D possibly corresponds to TRBD1 (6 bases). This CDR3 spans 13 amino acids. The germline V gene encodes CDR1 MNHEY and CDR2 SVGAGI. With 6 bases removed from V and 1 base from J, the gap between germline ends came to 9 bases.

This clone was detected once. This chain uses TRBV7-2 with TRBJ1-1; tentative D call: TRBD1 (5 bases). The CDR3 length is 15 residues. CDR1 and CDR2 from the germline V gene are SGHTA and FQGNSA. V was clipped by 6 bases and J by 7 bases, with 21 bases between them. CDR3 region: CASRLLMASGSEAFF. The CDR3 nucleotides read TGTGCCAGCAGACTTCTTATGGCTTCAGGGAGTGAAGCTTTCTTT.

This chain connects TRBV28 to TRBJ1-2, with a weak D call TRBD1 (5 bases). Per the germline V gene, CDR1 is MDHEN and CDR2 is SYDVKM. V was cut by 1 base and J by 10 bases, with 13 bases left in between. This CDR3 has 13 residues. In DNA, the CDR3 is TGTGCCAGCAGTTTATTTACCCAGGGTGACTACACCTTC. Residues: CASSLFTQGDYTF.

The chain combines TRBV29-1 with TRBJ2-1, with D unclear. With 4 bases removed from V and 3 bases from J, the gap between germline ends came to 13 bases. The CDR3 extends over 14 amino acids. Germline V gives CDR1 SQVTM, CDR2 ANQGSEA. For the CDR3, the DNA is TGCAGCGTTGGTTCGGGCGGTCGCTACAATGAGCAGTTCTTC. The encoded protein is CSVGSGGRYNEQFF.

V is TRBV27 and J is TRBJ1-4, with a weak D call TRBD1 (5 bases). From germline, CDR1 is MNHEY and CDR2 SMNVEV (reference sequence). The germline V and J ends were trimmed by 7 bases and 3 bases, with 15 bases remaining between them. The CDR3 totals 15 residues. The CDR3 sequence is CASTSGRVPNEKLFF. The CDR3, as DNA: TGTGCCAGCACCTCGGGACGGGTACCTAATGAAAAACTGTTTTTT.

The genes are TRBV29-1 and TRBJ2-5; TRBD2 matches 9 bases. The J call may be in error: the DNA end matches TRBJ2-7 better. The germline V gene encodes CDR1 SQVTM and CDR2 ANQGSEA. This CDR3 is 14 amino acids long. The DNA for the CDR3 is TGCAGCGTCACTATAGCGGGAGTCTTCTACGAGCAGTACTTC. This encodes CSVTIAGVFYEQYF.

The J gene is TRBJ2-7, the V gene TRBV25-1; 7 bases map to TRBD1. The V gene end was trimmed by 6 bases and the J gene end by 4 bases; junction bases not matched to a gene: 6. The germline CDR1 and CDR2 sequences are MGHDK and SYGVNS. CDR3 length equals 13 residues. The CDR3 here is CASRRQGFYEQYF. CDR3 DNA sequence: TGTGCCAGCAGGAGACAGGGTTTTTACGAGCAGTACTTC.

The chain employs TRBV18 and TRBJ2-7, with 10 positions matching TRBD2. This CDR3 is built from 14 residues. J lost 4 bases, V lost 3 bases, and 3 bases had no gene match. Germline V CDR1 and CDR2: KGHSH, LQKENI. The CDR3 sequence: CASSPGLAEYEQYF. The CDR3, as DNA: TGTGCCAGCTCACCCGGACTAGCGGAGTACGAGCAGTACTTC.

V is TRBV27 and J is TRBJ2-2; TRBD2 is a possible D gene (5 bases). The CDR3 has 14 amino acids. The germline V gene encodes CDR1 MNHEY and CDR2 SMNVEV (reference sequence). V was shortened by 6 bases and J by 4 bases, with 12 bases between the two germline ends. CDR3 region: CASRPLEGTGELFF. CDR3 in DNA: TGTGCCAGCAGGCCACTTGAGGGCACCGGGGAGCTGTTTTTT.

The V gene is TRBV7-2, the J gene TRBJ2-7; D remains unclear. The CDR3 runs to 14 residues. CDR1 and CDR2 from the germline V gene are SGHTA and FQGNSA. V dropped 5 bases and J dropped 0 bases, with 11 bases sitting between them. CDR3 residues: CASSAARSSYEQYF. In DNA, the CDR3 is TGTGCCAGCAGCGCTGCGAGAAGCTCCTACGAGCAGTACTTC.

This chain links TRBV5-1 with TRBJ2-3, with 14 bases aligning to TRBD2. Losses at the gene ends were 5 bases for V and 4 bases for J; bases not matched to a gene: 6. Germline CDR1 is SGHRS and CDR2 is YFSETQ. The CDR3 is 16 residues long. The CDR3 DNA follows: TGCGCCAGCAGTCGGGGACTAGCGGGAGCCGCAGATACGCAGTATTTT. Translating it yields CASSRGLAGAADTQYF.